This record concerns one T cell receptor beta chain sequence. Its cognate antigen has yet to be identified. No much larger clone is present one base from it, and per-base qualities are unavailable. The sample is drawn from a study of blood T cell repertoires in COVID-19 (dated by TCRdb to about 2020). Regarding the study in general: The collaborator samples originated in the United States, Italy and Spain and spanned the acute and convalescent phases of COVID-19. The material from the prospective study consisted of cDNA or gDNA derived from T cells, B-cell-depleted T cells, or PBMCs. The dataset comprised deeply sampled blood TCRbeta repertoires from subjects exposed to, actively infected with, or recovered from COVID-19. The repertoires were released in a freely available public database intended as a resource for research on the immune response to SARS-CoV-2. The samples were drawn from the first 160 participants of the ongoing ImmuneRACE study and from 1,254 subjects provided by 6 global collaborators. Sample metadata almost always included a de-identified subject ID, COVID-19 status, age in years and sex. Where available, HLA class I and class II types were taken from metadata supplied by the sample provider and were not determined by assay-based typing. The full study reports these points: The amount of clinical and demographic metadata varied by source and participant and was provided uncurated.

TCRbeta CDR3 regions were amplified from genomic DNA by means of the immunoSEQ Assay, a bias-controlled multiplex PCR. In the source study's methods: The number of nucleated cells in each sample was estimated by amplification of reference gene primers within the assay. Sequence reads were collapsed and filtered to measure the absolute abundance of every unique TCRbeta CDR3 rearrangement. For each sample, productive Simpson clonality was calculated as the square root of Simpson's diversity index over productive rearrangements. TCRdb re-hosts the immuneACCESS table, in-frame sequences only. Its copies lack some clones; in the studies checked, an unresolved V gene accounts for under half of them, and the cause for the rest is not known. V and J calls and clone size come straight from that table; D and trimming were deduced from the DNA. For this sample there are more than 200,000 clones; about 88% appear just once. 10% to 13% of the sample is taken by the ten largest.

One collaborating source in Seattle enrolled patients during active infection and followed them longitudinally through the course of disease. The collaborating institutions used their own protocols to collect whole blood in K2EDTA tubes. For TCRbeta analysis, collaborators shipped samples in one of three forms: frozen whole blood, isolated PBMCs, or DNA extracted from either of those sample types. Via the germline V gene (reference sequence), CDR1 is LNHDA and CDR2 SQIVND. V ends up 8 bases short and J 3 bases short, with an unmatched junction base count of 6. Its CDR3 holds 14 amino acids, cysteine through phenylalanine. The entry retains the CDR3 DNA only, 42 bases that are in frame from base 1.

The chain links TRBV19 with TRBJ2-2, and 7 junction bases match TRBD1. The receptor comes from a woman in her forties or fifties with COVID-19, enrolled during active disease. Material: peripheral blood. The DNA sequence reads TGTGCCAGTCGCTGGGACAGTTACACCGGGGAGCTGTTTTTT. The resulting protein is CASRWDSYTGELFF.